These T cell receptor beta chains were read from a single sample in a study of blood T cell repertoires in COVID-19. TCRdb keeps only in-frame clones here, not all; method: immunoSEQ multiplex PCR. In the table there are about 70,000 clones, 88% of which are singletons. The sample consisted of peripheral blood. The receptor set was obtained from a human donor in a cohort sampled during active COVID-19. Both conserved end residues are part of each CDR3. Fields, in order: D gene, CDR3 length, J gene, V gene, clone size, CDR3 protein, CDR3 DNA. A D gene is named only where the DNA matches it firmly. Rows may omit the clone size; those that give it use once, few, many or a size class.

>TRBD1|12|TRBJ2-1|TRBV27|.
CASSQGANEQFF
TGTGCCAGCAGTCAGGGGGCCAATGAGCAGTTCTTC
>.|15|TRBJ1-5|TRBV7-7|.
CASSLDSHSNQPQHF
TGTGCTAGCAGCTTAGACAGCCATAGCAATCAGCCCCAGCATTTT
>.|13|TRBJ1-2|TRBV12-3/TRBV12-4|.
CASSLEQIYGYTF
TGTGCCAGCAGTTTGGAACAGATATATGGCTACACCTTC
>TRBD1|18|TRBJ1-4|TRBV27|.
CASILDPPDRGPNEKLFF
TGTGCCAGCATACTAGACCCGCCCGACAGGGGGCCTAATGAAAAACTGTTTTTT
>TRBD1|16|TRBJ2-2|TRBV7-9|.
CARSLPGQGNTGELFF
TGTGCCAGATCTCTCCCGGGACAGGGGAACACCGGGGAGCTGTTTTTT
>TRBD1|19|TRBJ1-1|TRBV11-2|.
CASSLGELTGGPVAAEAFF
TGTGCCAGCAGCTTAGGAGAGTTGACAGGGGGCCCGGTGGCGGCTGAAGCTTTCTTT
>TRBD2|15|TRBJ2-3|TRBV29-1|.
CSVLGLATSTDTQYF
TGCAGCGTCCTTGGACTAGCGACTAGCACAGATACGCAGTATTTT
>.|15|TRBJ2-1|TRBV15|.
CATSRSLSSYNEQFF
TGTGCCACCAGCAGATCCCTGAGCTCCTACAATGAGCAGTTCTTC
>.|16|TRBJ2-1|TRBV18|.
CASSLLRTEVYNEQFF
TGTGCCAGCTCCCTCCTTCGGACGGAGGTTTACAATGAGCAGTTCTTC
>TRBD1|13|TRBJ1-4|TRBV12-3/TRBV12-4|.
CASSGGTNEKLFF
TGTGCCAGTTCAGGGGGGACTAATGAAAAACTGTTTTTT
>TRBD1|14|TRBJ1-1|TRBV7-3|.
CASSLGRGHTEAFF
TGTGCCAGCAGCTTAGGCAGGGGGCACACTGAAGCTTTCTTT
>TRBD1|11|TRBJ2-7|TRBV28|.
CASRQGDEQYF
TGTGCCAGCAGACAGGGGGATGAGCAGTACTTC
>.|13|TRBJ2-7|TRBV28|.
CATSGTDSYEQYF
TGTGCCACTTCCGGGACTGACTCCTACGAGCAGTACTTC
>TRBD2|15|TRBJ2-1|TRBV11-2|.
CASSFGGSTYNEQFF
TGTGCCAGCAGCTTTGGCGGGAGTACCTACAATGAGCAGTTCTTC
>TRBD1|12|TRBJ1-2|TRBV14|.
CASSRQGYGYTF
TGTGCCAGCAGCAGACAGGGGTATGGCTACACCTTC
>.|15|TRBJ1-5|TRBV24-1|.
CATSDSTYSNQPQHF
TGTGCCACCAGTGATTCCACCTATAGCAATCAGCCCCAGCATTTT
>.|15|TRBJ2-7|TRBV27|many
CASSFAGTLAYEQYF
TGTGCCAGCAGTTTTGCCGGGACTCTCGCCTACGAGCAGTACTTC
>.|15|TRBJ1-5|TRBV2|.
CASSRTPTSNQPQHF
TGTGCCAGCAGTAGGACACCGACTAGCAATCAGCCCCAGCATTTT
>.|13|TRBJ2-1|TRBV7-9|.
CASSPTYTSEQFF
TGTGCCAGCAGCCCCACATATACCTCTGAGCAGTTCTTC
>TRBD1|17|TRBJ1-1|TRBV14|few
CASSQKGQFLLGTEAFF
TGTGCCAGCAGCCAAAAGGGACAGTTCTTACTGGGCACTGAAGCTTTCTTT
>TRBD1|15|TRBJ2-3|TRBV6-5|.
CASTSGQGGPDTQYF
TGTGCCAGCACCTCGGGACAGGGGGGTCCAGATACGCAGTATTTT
>.|12|TRBJ2-1|TRBV29-1|few
CSPTSLYNEQFF
TGCAGCCCCACTAGCTTGTACAATGAGCAGTTCTTC
>.|11|TRBJ1-2|TRBV10-3|.
CAVGGNYGYTF
TGTGCCGTAGGGGGAAACTATGGCTACACCTTC
>.|17|TRBJ2-6|TRBV5-1|.
CASSLVPGSSGANVLTF
TGCGCCAGCAGCTTGGTTCCCGGGAGCTCTGGGGCCAACGTCCTGACTTTC
>TRBD1|15|TRBJ1-4|TRBV5-6|.
CASSLVGTGEEKLFF
TGTGCCAGCAGCTTGGTCGGGACAGGGGAGGAAAAACTGTTTTTT
>TRBD2|15|TRBJ2-3|TRBV6-6|.
CASSYGTSGTDTQYF
TGTGCCAGCAGTTACGGGACTAGCGGGACAGATACGCAGTATTTT
>.|14|TRBJ1-6|TRBV28|.
CASSPASGGSPLHF
TGTGCCAGCAGTCCCGCCTCGGGGGGTTCACCCCTCCACTTT
>.|16|TRBJ2-3|TRBV3-1/TRBV3-2|.
CASSLRGMGSTDTQYF
TGTGCCAGCAGCCTCCGCGGGATGGGTAGCACAGATACGCAGTATTTT
>.|15|TRBJ1-4|TRBV5-1|.
CASSLGPGVGEKLFF
TGCGCCAGCAGCTTGGGGCCCGGGGTTGGGGAAAAACTGTTTTTT
>TRBD2|14|TRBJ2-3|TRBV14|.
CASSHLGGADTQYF
TGTGCCAGCAGCCATTTGGGAGGGGCAGATACGCAGTATTTT
>.|10|TRBJ2-3|TRBV20-1|.
CSAPADTQYF
TGCAGTGCTCCCGCGGATACGCAGTATTTT
>TRBD2|13|TRBJ2-2|TRBV2|.
CASSERLAGRLFF
TGTGCCAGCAGTGAACGACTAGCGGGAAGGTTGTTTTTT
>.|13|TRBJ1-2|TRBV12-3/TRBV12-4|once
CASSLDSNYGYTF
TGTGCCAGCAGTCTGGACAGTAACTATGGCTACACCTTC
>.|15|TRBJ2-5|TRBV3-1/TRBV3-2|once
CASSQASGRQETQYF
TGTGCCAGCAGCCAAGCCTCAGGGCGCCAAGAGACCCAGTACTTC
>TRBD1|14|TRBJ2-7|TRBV19|once
CASTPRDRRYEQYF
TGTGCCAGTACCCCCCGGGACAGGCGATACGAGCAGTACTTC
>TRBD1|15|TRBJ2-1|TRBV5-1|once
CASSQGTGGRNEQFF
TGCGCCAGCAGCCAAGGGACAGGGGGCAGGAATGAGCAGTTCTTC
>TRBD1|13|TRBJ1-1|TRBV15|.
CATTGQVDTEAFF
TGTGCCACCACCGGACAGGTGGACACTGAAGCTTTCTTT
>TRBD1|17|TRBJ2-3|TRBV19|.
CASSIIWTGISTDTQYF
TGTGCCAGTAGTATTATTTGGACAGGGATTAGCACAGATACGCAGTATTTT
>.|13|TRBJ1-6|TRBV6-1|.
CASSEVGNSPLHF
TGTGCCAGCAGTGAGGTGGGCAATTCACCCCTCCACTTT
>TRBD2|18|TRBJ2-7|TRBV5-5|.
CASSLSSSGLRPTYEQYF
TGTGCCAGCAGCTTGTCGTCTAGCGGCCTTAGACCAACCTACGAGCAGTACTTC
>TRBD1|17|TRBJ2-6|TRBV27|.
CASRRTGAVSGANVLTF
TGTGCCAGCAGACGGACAGGGGCGGTATCTGGGGCCAACGTCCTGACTTTC
>.|17|TRBJ1-1|TRBV18|.
CASSPPGGLQVNTEAFF
TGTGCCAGCTCACCACCTGGCGGTTTACAGGTGAACACTGAAGCTTTCTTT
>TRBD1|16|TRBJ1-2|TRBV4-1|.
CASSQEDRGPGYGYTF
TGCGCCAGCAGCCAAGAAGACAGGGGGCCTGGCTATGGCTACACCTTC
>.|13|TRBJ2-3|TRBV5-1|once
CASSFQGTDTQYF
TGCGCCAGCAGCTTTCAGGGGACAGATACGCAGTATTTT
>.|15|TRBJ1-2|TRBV19|.
CASTLGQTFVSDYTF
TGTGCCAGCACCCTGGGGCAAACCTTCGTCTCGGACTACACCTTC
>.|13|TRBJ2-3|TRBV9|.
CASTLTPQDTQYF
TGTGCCAGCACCCTGACACCTCAGGATACGCAGTATTTT
>.|11|TRBJ2-3|TRBV20-1|few
CSAEGADTQYF
TGCAGTGCTGAGGGGGCAGATACGCAGTATTTT
>TRBD2|17|TRBJ2-2|TRBV2|.
CASSEGATSGNTGELFF
TGTGCCAGCAGTGAAGGCGCTACTAGCGGGAACACCGGGGAGCTGTTTTTT
>TRBD1|14|TRBJ1-2|TRBV28|few
CASGVLGTVYGYTF
TGTGCCTCCGGCGTTCTGGGGACAGTCTATGGCTACACCTTC
>TRBD1|15|TRBJ2-7|TRBV6-5|.
CASRPSGQGIGEQYF
TGTGCCAGCAGACCCTCGGGACAGGGAATAGGCGAGCAGTACTTC
>TRBD1|14|TRBJ1-5|TRBV2|.
CASSSTGGNQPQHF
TGTGCCAGCAGCAGTACAGGGGGCAATCAGCCCCAGCATTTT
>.|12|TRBJ2-5|TRBV28|.
CASSFQSRAQYF
TGTGCCAGCAGTTTTCAGTCTCGGGCCCAGTACTTC
>.|12|TRBJ2-3|TRBV19|.
CASRSITDTQYF
TGTGCCAGTAGGAGTATCACAGATACGCAGTATTTT
>.|15|TRBJ2-1|TRBV2|.
CASGERALGLREQFF
TGTGCCAGCGGAGAGCGGGCATTGGGTTTGAGAGAGCAGTTCTTC
>.|14|TRBJ2-3|TRBV7-2|.
CASSTTGNTDTQYF
TGTGCCAGCAGCACAACCGGGAACACAGATACGCAGTATTTT
>TRBD2|14|TRBJ2-3|TRBV3-1/TRBV3-2|.
CASSPGLVQDTQYF
TGTGCCAGCAGCCCGGGACTAGTTCAAGATACGCAGTATTTT
>.|13|TRBJ2-5|TRBV2|.
CASSITGQETQYF
TGTGCCAGCAGTATCACGGGGCAAGAGACCCAGTACTTC
>.|14|TRBJ2-5|TRBV7-2|once
CASSLWQGQETQYF
TGTGCCAGCAGCTTATGGCAGGGTCAAGAGACCCAGTACTTC